This entry lists 10 T cell receptor beta chains sequenced from one sample in a study of T cells in Graves' hyperthyroidism and ophthalmopathy. RNA transcripts gave rise to amplified TCR beta CDR3 regions. A first-round RT-PCR of the TCR CDR3 used the HTBI primer set. TCRdb used MiXCR to reprocess the multiplex PCR reads, holding one entry per CDR3 protein. The table lists about 200,000 distinct CDR3 sequences, around 17% of them singletons. Sequencing used blood. These receptors came from a woman aged 50 to 60 with Graves' hyperthyroidism.

This clonotype was counted many times. CDR3 residues: CASTQGQGSYNEQFF. The CDR3 DNA sequence: TGTGCCAGCACTCAAGGACAGGGGTCCTACAATGAGCAGTTCTTC. This chain uses TRBV13 with TRBJ2-1; 9 bases fit TRBD1. CDR1 is PRHDT and CDR2 is FYEKMQ in the germline V gene (reference sequence). The CDR3 contains 15 residues. Unmatched junction bases numbered 5, after V lost 7 bases and J lost 1 base. The variable domain in full, completed from reference TRBV13 and TRBJ2-1, reads AAGVIQSPRHLIKEKRETATLKCYPIPRHDTVYWYQQGPGQDPQFLISFYEKMQSDKGSIPDRFSAQQFSDYHSELNMSSLELGDSALYFCASTQGQGSYNEQFFGPGTRLTVL.

In regard to this clonotype: A much more abundant neighbour one base away suggests this may be a read error. The chain couples TRBV7-3 to TRBJ2-1; 8 positions agree with TRBD2. The last part of the DNA fits TRBJ2-7 better; the J call may be wrong. CDR1 and CDR2 (germline): SGHTA, FQGTGA. CDR3 size: 16 residues. CDR3 region: CASSTETSGDHNEQYF. CDR3 bases: TGTGCCAGCAGCACCGAAACTAGCGGTGATCACAATGAGCAGTACTTC.

The V call is TRBV6-5, the J call TRBJ1-5; D is possibly TRBD1 (5 bases). Germline values: CDR1 MNHEY, CDR2 SVGAGI. CDR3 length equals 14 residues. V was clipped by 10 bases and J by 0 bases, with 13 bases between them. The CDR3 loop is CATRTTYSNQPQHF. The CDR3 nucleotides are TGTGCCACACGGACAACTTATAGCAATCAGCCCCAGCATTTT.

At least ten counts were recorded for this clonotype. The chain links TRBV7-3 to TRBJ1-1; D is unclear. CDR3 length: 13 amino acids. V dropped 6 bases and J dropped 10 bases, with 18 bases sitting between them. Looked up from germline, CDR1 is SGHTA and CDR2 is FQGTGA. The CDR3 bases are TGTGCCAGCAGGCCCACGGTCAATTCCGGAGCTTTCTTT. It translates to CASRPTVNSGAFF.

This clonotype was recorded at least ten times. The rearrangement joins TRBV3-1 to TRBJ2-1; perhaps TRBD1 as D (5 bases). CDR1 is LGHDT, CDR2 YNNKEL, per germline (reference sequence). V was trimmed by 0 bases and J by 1 base, leaving 7 bases between them. The CDR3 is 15 amino acids. The CDR3 is CASSQDRESYNEQFF. The CDR3 nucleotides are TGTGCCAGCAGCCAAGACAGGGAATCCTACAATGAGCAGTTCTTC.

This clonotype was counted a few times. This may stem from a read error, because a much larger clone lies one nucleotide away. The CDR3 loop reads CASSFDDTQYF. CDR3 bases: TGTGCCAGCAGCTTCGACGATACGCAGTATTTT. The chain combines TRBV11-2 with TRBJ2-3; the D is unclear. CDR1 SGHAT and CDR2 FQNNGV come from the germline V gene. The CDR3 runs 11 residues. Trimming took 3 bases from V and 6 from J, leaving 4 bases between them. Variable domain in full (rest from reference TRBV11-2 and TRBJ2-3): EAGVAQSPRYKIIEKRQSVAFWCNPISGHATLYWYQQILGQGPKLLIQFQNNGVVDDSQLPKDRFSAERLKGVDSTLKIQPAKLEDSAVYLCASSFDDTQYFGPGTRLTVL.

The chain has TRBV3-1 and TRBJ2-5; D perhaps matches TRBD1 (6 bases). There are 15 residues in the CDR3. Germline V gene sequence: CDR1 LGHDT, CDR2 YNNKEL (reference sequence). V lost 1 base to trimming and J lost 6 bases, with 15 bases between them. In DNA, the CDR3 is TGTGCCAGCAGCCAAGGCCCACAGGGCGAGAAGACCCAGTACTTC. As protein: CASSQGPQGEKTQYF.

This clonotype was detected many times. V and J are TRBV18 and TRBJ2-5; tentatively, D is TRBD2 (5 bases). The germline CDR1 and CDR2 sequences are KGHSH and LQKENI. V lost 3 bases, J lost 7 bases, and 12 bases lay in between. This CDR3 has 13 residues. The CDR3 loop is CASSPDVRGTQYF. Here the CDR3 DNA reads TGTGCCAGCTCACCCGACGTCCGGGGGACCCAGTACTTC. Filled out from reference TRBV18 and TRBJ2-5, the complete variable domain reads NAGVMQNPRHLVRRRGQEARLRCSPMKGHSHVYWYRQLPEEGLKFMVYLQKENIIDESGMPKERFSAEFPKEGPSILRIQQVVRGDSAAYFCASSPDVRGTQYFGPGTRLLVL.

This clonotype was detected ten times or more. V and J are TRBV7-8 and TRBJ2-1, with a tentative D call TRBD2 (6 bases). V was cut by 2 bases and J by 9 bases, with 8 bases left in between. This CDR3 region has 12 residues. Germline CDR1 is SGHVS and CDR2 is FQNEAQ. For the CDR3, the DNA is TGTGCCAGCAGCTTACGGGAGTCTGAGCAGTTCTTC. Protein sequence: CASSLRESEQFF. The entire variable domain, with the rest obtained from reference TRBV7-8 and TRBJ2-1, is as follows: GAGVSQSPRYKVAKRGQDVALRCDPISGHVSLFWYQQALGQGPEFLTYFQNEAQLDKSGLPSDRFFAERPEGSVSTLKIQRTQQEDSAVYLCASSLRESEQFFGPGTRLTVL.

A word on this clonotype: A much larger clone differs from this one at a single base, so this may be a read error. V and J are TRBV7-9 and TRBJ2-7; tentative D call: TRBD1 (5 bases). This CDR3 has 14 residues. The ends were cut back, 5 bases at V and 6 bases at J, with 17 bases in the middle. The germline gives CDR1 SEHNR, CDR2 FQNEAQ (reference sequence). CDR3 residues: CASSPPGRAGEQYF. DNA of the CDR3: TGTGCCAGCAGCCCGCCGGGCAGGGCCGGCGAGCAGTACTTC.